The 8 T cell receptor beta chains below all came from one sample that was sequenced in a study of shared clonotypes between healthy human individuals. Here immunoSEQ multiplex PCR was the method, and the copy in TCRdb shows in-frame clones only, minus some. The data show about 2.4 million clones, approximately 93% seen once. Sequences were obtained from naive CD4+ T cells from PBMCs. Sample subset: CD45RA+ positively selected. These receptors were collected from a man between 18 and 29 years old in good health. Some clones in this sample may be carry-over from other donors' samples.

Here the CDR3 reads CAWRSEGTEAFF. CDR3 coding DNA: TGTGCCTGGAGATCCGAGGGCACTGAAGCTTTCTTT. The rearrangement joins TRBV30 to TRBJ1-1; D gene unclear. Trimming took 3 bases from V and 4 from J, leaving 9 bases between them. The CDR3 totals 12 residues. Per the germline V gene, CDR1 is GTSNPN and CDR2 is SVGIG (reference sequence).

The chain carries TRBV10-3 and TRBJ2-1; D is perhaps TRBD2 (6 bases). The germline CDR1 and CDR2 sequences are ENHRY and SYGVKD. The CDR3 has 16 amino acids. The ends were cut back, 7 bases at V and 0 bases at J, with 16 bases in the middle. The CDR3 is CAIMGGGGHSYNEQFF. In DNA form, the CDR3 reads TGTGCCATCATGGGAGGTGGGGGTCACTCCTACAATGAGCAGTTCTTC.

This chain joins TRBV28 and TRBJ2-1; a weak D match, TRBD2 (5 bases). The V gene's germline CDR1 is MDHEN and CDR2 SYDVKM. The CDR3 has 15 amino acids. Trimming removed 11 bases from V and 6 bases from J, with 23 bases in between. In DNA, the CDR3 is TGTGCCGCAGTCAAGGGCCGCCTGGGAGTCAATGAGCAGTTCTTC. It codes for CAAVKGRLGVNEQFF. Full variable domain (remainder filled in from reference TRBV28 and TRBJ2-1): DVKVTQSSRYLVKRTGEKVFLECVQDMDHENMFWYRQDPGLGLRLIYFSYDVKMKEKGDIPEGYSVSREKKERFSLILESASTNQTSMYLCAAVKGRLGVNEQFFGPGTRLTVL.

V usage is TRBV27 and J usage is TRBJ1-5; tentatively, D is TRBD1 (5 bases). Germline values: CDR1 MNHEY, CDR2 SMNVEV (reference sequence). Trimming took 4 bases from V and 7 from J, leaving 11 bases between them. CDR3 length: 13 residues. Here the CDR3 DNA reads TGTGCCAGCAGTTGGGGGTCCGGGCAGCCCCAGCATTTT. Translation: CASSWGSGQPQHF.

Regarding this clone: Other DNA sequences in this sample translate to the same CDR3. The chain recombines TRBV9 with TRBJ2-7; a weak D match, TRBD2 (6 bases). The CDR3 has 14 amino acids. Per the germline V gene, CDR1 is SGDLS and CDR2 is YYNGEE. V was pared by 4 bases and J by 0 bases, with 11 bases between. CDR3 bases: TGTGCCAGCAGCCCCCGGGACTCCTCCTACGAGCAGTACTTC. It encodes CASSPRDSSYEQYF. The entire variable domain, with the rest obtained from reference TRBV9 and TRBJ2-7, is as follows: DSGVTQTPKHLITATGQRVTLRCSPRSGDLSVYWYQQSLDQGLQFLIQYYNGEERAKGNILERFSAQQFPDLHSELNLSSLELGDSALYFCASSPRDSSYEQYFGPGTRLTVT.

The chain has TRBV15 and TRBJ2-3; TRBD1 is a possible D gene (6 bases). This CDR3 region has 17 residues. The V gene's germline CDR1 is LNHNV and CDR2 YYDKDF (reference sequence). The ends were cut back, 3 bases at V and 3 bases at J, with 19 bases in the middle. The CDR3 nucleotides are TGTGCCACCAGCAGTTTGGCCTCCCGGCAGGGGACAGATACGCAGTATTTT. It yields the protein CATSSLASRQGTDTQYF. Full variable domain (remainder filled in from reference TRBV15 and TRBJ2-3): DAMVIQNPRYQVTQFGKPVTLSCSQTLNHNVMYWYQQKSSQAPKLLFHYYDKDFNNEADTPDNFQSRRPNTSFCFLDIRSPGLGDTAMYLCATSSLASRQGTDTQYFGPGTRLTVL.

The chain links TRBV5-1 to TRBJ1-6; D is undetermined. Trimming left V 0 bases short and J 12 bases short, with 4 bases between. Germline lookup yields CDR1 SGHRS and CDR2 YFSETQ. This CDR3 is 11 amino acids long. Here the CDR3 DNA reads TGCGCCAGCAGCTTGGAGGGACCCCTCCACTTT. Its protein product is CASSLEGPLHF.

V and J are TRBV5-1 and TRBJ1-3; 7 bases fit TRBD1. The CDR3 is 15 residues long. Germline V gene sequence: CDR1 SGHRS, CDR2 YFSETQ. Losses at the gene ends were 2 bases for V and 3 bases for J; bases not matched to a gene: 5. CDR3 bases: TGCGCCAGCAGCTTAGTGCCAGGGGGTGGAAACACCATATATTTT. It is translated as CASSLVPGGGNTIYF.